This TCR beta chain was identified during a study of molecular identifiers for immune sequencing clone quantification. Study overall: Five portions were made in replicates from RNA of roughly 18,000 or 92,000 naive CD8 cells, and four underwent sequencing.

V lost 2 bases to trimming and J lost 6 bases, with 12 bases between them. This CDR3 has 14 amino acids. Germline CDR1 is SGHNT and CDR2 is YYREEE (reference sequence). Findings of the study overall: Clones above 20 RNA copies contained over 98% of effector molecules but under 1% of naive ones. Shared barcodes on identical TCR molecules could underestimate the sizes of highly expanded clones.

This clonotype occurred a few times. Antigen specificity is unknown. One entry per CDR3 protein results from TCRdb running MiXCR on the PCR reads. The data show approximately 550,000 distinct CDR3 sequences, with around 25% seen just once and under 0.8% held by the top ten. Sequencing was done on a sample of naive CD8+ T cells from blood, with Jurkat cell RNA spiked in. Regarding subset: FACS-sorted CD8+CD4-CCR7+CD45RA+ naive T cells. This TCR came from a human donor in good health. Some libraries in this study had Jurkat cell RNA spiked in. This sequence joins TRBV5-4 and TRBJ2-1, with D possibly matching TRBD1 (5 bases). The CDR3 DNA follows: TGTGCCAGCAGCTTAGTTGGGGCCAGCAATGAGCAGTTCTTC. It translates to CASSLVGASNEQFF.